The 24 T cell receptor beta chains below all came from one sample that was sequenced in a study of CD39 and CD103 CD8 tumor-infiltrating T cells. The repertoire was sequenced with immunoSEQ multiplex PCR; TCRdb's copy has only in-frame clones and lacks some. The sample has some 16,000 clones; 85% to 95% are singletons. Material: CD8+ T cells sorted from blood. Subset meaning: total memory CD8 T cells (CD45RA-CCR7+/-) from blood or uninvolved lymph node. The receptors here all came from a human donor with head and neck squamous cell carcinoma.

The chain couples TRBV19 to TRBJ1-6; maybe TRBD1 (5 bases). CDR1 LNHDA and CDR2 SQIVND come from the germline V gene (reference sequence). CDR3 length: 15 amino acids. V lost 4 bases and J lost 6, with 13 bases in between. CDR3 in amino acids: CASSTGGEINSPLHF. In DNA form, the CDR3 reads TGTGCCAGTAGTACGGGGGGAGAGATTAATTCACCCCTCCACTTT.

This chain connects TRBV19 to TRBJ2-1, with 7 bases that match TRBD2. With 9 bases clipped from V and 0 bases from J, the junction kept 5 bases outside the gene matches. Per the germline V gene, CDR1 is LNHDA and CDR2 is SQIVND (reference sequence). This CDR3 has 14 residues. CDR3 region: CASEGGSSYNEQFF. The CDR3, as DNA: TGTGCCAGCGAGGGCGGGAGCTCCTACAATGAGCAGTTCTTC.

The chain has TRBV18 and TRBJ1-5; TRBD1 matches at 9 bases. Germline CDR1 is KGHSH and CDR2 is LQKENI. The junction had 10 bases not matched to a gene; V was cut back by 6 bases and J by 1 base. This CDR3 has 17 amino acids. CDR3 coding DNA: TGTGCCAGCTCGCCTGGGCCCGGGACAGGGAGCAATCAGCCCCAGCATTTT. Amino acid sequence: CASSPGPGTGSNQPQHF. Variable domain in full (rest from reference TRBV18 and TRBJ1-5): NAGVMQNPRHLVRRRGQEARLRCSPMKGHSHVYWYRQLPEEGLKFMVYLQKENIIDESGMPKERFSAEFPKEGPSILRIQQVVRGDSAAYFCASSPGPGTGSNQPQHFGDGTRLSIL.

The CDR3 sequence: CASSFTSGSDEQFF. Here the CDR3 DNA reads TGTGCCAGTAGTTTTACTAGCGGCAGCGATGAGCAGTTCTTC. The chain is built from TRBV19 and TRBJ2-1, with 8 bases lining up with TRBD2. Germline trimming cut 5 bases from V and 8 bases from J; bases unmatched to any gene: 8. CDR1 LNHDA and CDR2 SQIVND come from the germline V gene (reference sequence). The CDR3 runs 14 residues.

The rearrangement links TRBV6-1 to TRBJ1-6; no clear D gene. CDR1 MNHNS and CDR2 SASEGT come from the germline V gene. Trimming left V 2 bases short and J 9 bases short, with 17 bases between. CDR3 length equals 16 residues. In DNA, the CDR3 is TGTGCCAGCAGTGAAACCCCTGGCGGGGAGGGTTCACCCCTCCACTTT. Amino acid sequence: CASSETPGGEGSPLHF.

The chain joins TRBV11-2 to TRBJ2-7; D is undetermined. Deletions cut 1 base from V and 1 base from J, with 8 bases between. There are 14 residues in the CDR3. Germline loops: CDR1 SGHAT, CDR2 FQNNGV. The DNA of the CDR3 is TGTGCCAGCAGCTTAGGGCAGGATTCCTACGAGCAGTACTTC. It specifies CASSLGQDSYEQYF.

The chain links TRBV7-9 to TRBJ1-4, with D possibly matching TRBD1 (5 bases). The germline V gene encodes CDR1 SEHNR and CDR2 FQNEAQ (reference sequence). Trimming pared 10 bases from V and 7 bases from J, leaving 16 bases between. The CDR3 has 13 residues. The CDR3 is CATRDSSVEKLFF. CDR3 nucleotides: TGTGCCACTCGGGACTCCTCGGTTGAAAAACTGTTTTTT.

The J gene is TRBJ2-7, the V gene TRBV6-5; no reliable D call. The germline V gene has CDR1 MNHEY and CDR2 SVGAGI. The V end lost 0 bases, the J end lost 0 bases, and 6 bases lay between the germline ends. The CDR3 has 14 residues. Here the CDR3 reads CASSYSLNSYEQYF. The DNA of the CDR3 is TGTGCCAGCAGTTACTCCCTTAACTCCTACGAGCAGTACTTC.

This chain links TRBV6-4 with TRBJ2-1; D remains ambiguous. The CDR3 contains 14 residues. Trimming cost V 0 bases and J 6 bases, with 9 bases left between them. Germline CDR1 MRHNA, CDR2 SNTAGT. The CDR3 DNA sequence: TGTGCCAGCAGTGACTCGAAAGACACCAATGAGCAGTTCTTC. Translating it yields CASSDSKDTNEQFF.

This clone was seen a single time. This chain links TRBV9 with TRBJ2-5; 7 bases map to TRBD2. V was pared by 4 bases and J by 4 bases, with 10 bases of the junction left unmatched. Germline CDR1 SGDLS, CDR2 YYNGEE. The CDR3 has 15 residues. The CDR3 here is CASSTTGGWGETQYF. The CDR3 DNA sequence: TGTGCCAGCAGCACGACGGGGGGTTGGGGAGAGACCCAGTACTTC. Drawing the rest from reference TRBV9 and TRBJ2-5, the complete variable domain is DSGVTQTPKHLITATGQRVTLRCSPRSGDLSVYWYQQSLDQGLQFLIQYYNGEERAKGNILERFSAQQFPDLHSELNLSSLELGDSALYFCASSTTGGWGETQYFGPGTRLLVL.

In its sample, this clone was seen once. V usage is TRBV7-2 and J usage is TRBJ2-7; the D is unclear. The V end lost 2 bases, the J end lost 1 base, and 12 bases lay between the germline ends. Germline CDR1 is SGHTA and CDR2 is FQGNSA. This CDR3 contains 15 residues. The CDR3 spells CASSLIPLGSYEQYF. For the CDR3, the DNA is TGTGCCAGCAGCTTAATTCCGTTAGGGTCCTACGAGCAGTACTTC.

The chain couples TRBV6-1 to TRBJ2-3, with 9 positions matching TRBD2. Germline V gene lookup returns CDR1 MNHNS and CDR2 SASEGT. The CDR3 contains 15 residues. J lost 8 bases, V lost 4 bases, and 10 bases had no gene match. CDR3 sequence: CASSAGTSRGSTQYF. The DNA of the CDR3 is TGTGCCAGCAGTGCCGGGACTAGCAGGGGGAGTACGCAGTATTTT.

The chain is built from TRBV5-8 and TRBJ2-2, with 10 bases that match TRBD1. The CDR3 has 16 residues. The V and J ends lost 3 bases and 5 bases, in that order; junction bases with no gene match: 7. Germline lookup yields CDR1 SGHTS and CDR2 YDEGEE. The CDR3 region is CASSYDRGRWTGELFF. CDR3 in DNA: TGTGCCAGCAGCTACGACAGGGGGCGTTGGACCGGGGAGCTGTTTTTT.

The chain joins TRBV5-5 to TRBJ2-7; 7 bases are shared with TRBD1. Germline V lookup: CDR1 SGHKS, CDR2 YYEKEE (reference sequence). This CDR3 comprises 15 residues. V lost 5 bases and J lost 2; bases outside the gene matches: 10. CDR3 region: CASSPRQGFTYEQYF. CDR3 DNA: TGTGCCAGCAGTCCGAGACAGGGATTTACCTACGAGCAGTACTTC.

The rearrangement links TRBV7-2 to TRBJ1-3; the D gene is possibly TRBD1 (5 bases). Germline V lookup: CDR1 SGHTA, CDR2 FQGNSA. The CDR3 is 15 residues long. The V gene lost 5 bases and the J gene lost 0 bases, with 11 bases spanning the gap. The CDR3, as DNA: TGTGCCAGCAGCGCCTCAGGGATCTCTGGAAACACCATATATTTT. Encoded protein: CASSASGISGNTIYF.

The chain is built from TRBV27 and TRBJ2-6; D could derive from TRBD1 or TRBD2 (5 bases each). Trimming removed 6 bases at V and 0 bases at J, with 18 bases between. The CDR3 spans 18 residues. Per the germline V gene, CDR1 is MNHEY and CDR2 is SMNVEV (reference sequence). This chain's CDR3 is CASREIGTGFSGANVLTF. The CDR3 DNA follows: TGTGCCAGCAGGGAAATTGGGACCGGCTTCTCTGGGGCCAACGTCCTGACTTTC.

The genes are TRBV11-2 and TRBJ2-5; D gene ambiguous. CDR1 SGHAT and CDR2 FQNNGV come from the germline V gene. Trimming pared 5 bases from V and 1 base from J, leaving 5 bases between. The CDR3 loop spans 12 amino acids. CDR3 sequence: CASSPLQETQYF. For the CDR3, the DNA is TGTGCCAGCAGCCCTCTCCAAGAGACCCAGTACTTC.

By sample fraction, this clone is medium-sized. The chain joins TRBV7-9 to TRBJ1-1; D is perhaps TRBD1 (5 bases). This CDR3 region has 12 residues. From germline, CDR1 is SEHNR and CDR2 FQNEAQ (reference sequence). Between the trimmed V and J ends, which lost 6 bases and 8 bases, there was a span of 13 bases. The CDR3 DNA reads TGTGCCAGCAGAATATTGGGGCACGAAGCTTTCTTT. Its translation is CASRILGHEAFF.

The CDR3 reads CASSVSGMGLTEAFF. The CDR3 DNA reads as TGTGCCAGCAGCGTATCAGGGATGGGGCTCACTGAAGCTTTCTTT. The gene calls are TRBV9 and TRBJ1-1, with D possibly being TRBD1 (5 bases). Trimming pared 1 base from V and 4 bases from J, leaving 14 bases between. The CDR3 contains 15 residues. CDR1 SGDLS and CDR2 YYNGEE come from the germline V gene.

The chain is built from TRBV6-1 and TRBJ1-3, with TRBD1 as a possible D gene (6 bases). Germline V gives CDR1 MNHNS, CDR2 SASEGT. This CDR3 is built from 13 residues. The V gene lost 7 bases and the J gene lost 4 bases, with 11 bases spanning the gap. The DNA of the CDR3 is TGTGCCAGCATCGGACAGTACGGAAACACCATATATTTT. Protein sequence: CASIGQYGNTIYF.

This clone showed up just once. The V gene is TRBV4-1, the J gene TRBJ2-5; the D call may be TRBD1 or TRBD2 (6 bases each). Looked up from germline, CDR1 is MGHRA and CDR2 is YSYEKL. CDR3 length: 14 residues. With 1 base removed from V and 5 bases from J, the gap between germline ends came to 11 bases. The CDR3 reads CASSQVWGAETQYF. CDR3 nucleotides: TGCGCCAGCAGCCAAGTGTGGGGGGCCGAGACCCAGTACTTC.

This chain joins TRBV5-5 and TRBJ1-1, with 9 bases lining up with TRBD1. V trimming: 2 bases; J trimming: 11 bases; junction bases outside the gene matches: 7. Per germline, CDR1 SGHKS and CDR2 YYEKEE (reference sequence). This CDR3 is 13 amino acids long. For the CDR3, the DNA is TGTGCCAGCAGCTTACAGGGGGCGCCCGAGGCTTTCTTT. Its protein is CASSLQGAPEAFF.

V and J are TRBV19 and TRBJ2-1, with 8 bases lining up with TRBD1. Losses at the gene ends were 0 bases for V and 0 bases for J; bases not matched to a gene: 7. The CDR3 is made up of 18 amino acids. Germline CDR1 reads LNHDA; CDR2 reads SQIVND (reference sequence). This CDR3 reads CASSIESTGASSYNEQFF. The CDR3 region has the DNA TGTGCCAGTAGTATAGAATCGACAGGGGCAAGCTCCTACAATGAGCAGTTCTTC.

The genes are TRBV19 and TRBJ1-5; 9 nucleotides agree with TRBD1. CDR1 is LNHDA and CDR2 is SQIVND in the germline V gene (reference sequence). The CDR3 runs 15 residues. V gave up 3 bases and J gave up 7 bases; unmatched junction bases: 7. As DNA, the CDR3 is TGTGCCAGTAGTATCCGACAGGGGGTCATCCAGCCCCAGCATTTT. This sequence encodes CASSIRQGVIQPQHF. The full variable domain, in which reference TRBV19 and TRBJ1-5 provide the parts outside the CDR3, is DGGITQSPKYLFRKEGQNVTLSCEQNLNHDAMYWYRQDPGQGLRLIYYSQIVNDFQKGDIAEGYSVSREKKESFPLTVTSAQKNPTAFYLCASSIRQGVIQPQHFGDGTRLSIL.